The 5 T cell receptor beta chains reported below all come from one sample, sequenced in a study of T cell repertoires in cytomegalovirus infection. TCRdb passed the reads through MiXCR, listing each CDR3 protein once. The sample yields around 130,000 distinct CDR3 sequences, approximately 8.8% seen once. Sequenced material: PBMCs. These receptors all come from a human donor in good health (CMV status not recorded). Some clones in this sample may be carry-over from other donors' samples.

In its sample, this clonotype was seen many times. V is TRBV28 and J is TRBJ2-3; a weak D match, TRBD2 (6 bases). The CDR3 contains 15 residues. From germline, CDR1 is MDHEN and CDR2 SYDVKM. The V end lost 6 bases, the J end lost 2 bases, and 15 bases lay between the germline ends. The CDR3 here is CASSPGGSHTDTQYF. DNA for the CDR3: TGTGCCAGCAGCCCCGGAGGGAGCCACACAGATACGCAGTATTTT. Variable domain in full (rest from reference TRBV28 and TRBJ2-3): DVKVTQSSRYLVKRTGEKVFLECVQDMDHENMFWYRQDPGLGLRLIYFSYDVKMKEKGDIPEGYSVSREKKERFSLILESASTNQTSMYLCASSPGGSHTDTQYFGPGTRLTVL.

This clonotype showed up just once. The rearrangement uses TRBV20-1 and TRBJ1-6; maybe TRBD1 (5 bases). Deletions cut 0 bases from V and 7 bases from J, with 10 bases between. Germline CDR1 is DFQATT and CDR2 is SNEGSKA (reference sequence). The CDR3 runs 14 residues. The CDR3 DNA reads as TGCAGTGCTAGAGATTTCAGGGACAATTCACCCCTCCACTTT. Translating gives CSARDFRDNSPLHF.

This clonotype was seen many times. The chain has TRBV5-1 and TRBJ2-1; weak D call: TRBD1 (7 bases). The CDR3 is made up of 14 amino acids. From germline, CDR1 is SGHRS and CDR2 YFSETQ. V lost 3 bases, J lost 6 bases, and 13 bases lay in between. The CDR3 loop is CASSSQGGVNEQFF. The DNA for the CDR3 is TGCGCCAGCAGCTCGCAGGGGGGCGTCAATGAGCAGTTCTTC.

Notes on this clonotype: One end of the junction varies from germline; a read error may be responsible. The chain joins TRBV20-1 to TRBJ2-1; 8 bases fit TRBD1. The CDR3 is 11 amino acids. CDR1 and CDR2 from the germline V gene are DFQATT and SNEGSKA (reference sequence). Here the CDR3 DNA reads TGCAGTGCTAGCCCACCGGGACAGGTAATCTTC. Translated, it gives CSASPPGQVIF.

DNA for the CDR3: TGCAGTGCTAGATCGGCAAGGACAGGGCGAGAGACCCAGTACTTC. Translating it yields CSARSARTGRETQYF. The chain employs TRBV20-1 and TRBJ2-5; 8 positions match TRBD1. Losses at the gene ends were 2 bases for V and 4 bases for J; bases not matched to a gene: 9. This CDR3 comprises 15 residues. Per the germline V gene, CDR1 is DFQATT and CDR2 is SNEGSKA (reference sequence).